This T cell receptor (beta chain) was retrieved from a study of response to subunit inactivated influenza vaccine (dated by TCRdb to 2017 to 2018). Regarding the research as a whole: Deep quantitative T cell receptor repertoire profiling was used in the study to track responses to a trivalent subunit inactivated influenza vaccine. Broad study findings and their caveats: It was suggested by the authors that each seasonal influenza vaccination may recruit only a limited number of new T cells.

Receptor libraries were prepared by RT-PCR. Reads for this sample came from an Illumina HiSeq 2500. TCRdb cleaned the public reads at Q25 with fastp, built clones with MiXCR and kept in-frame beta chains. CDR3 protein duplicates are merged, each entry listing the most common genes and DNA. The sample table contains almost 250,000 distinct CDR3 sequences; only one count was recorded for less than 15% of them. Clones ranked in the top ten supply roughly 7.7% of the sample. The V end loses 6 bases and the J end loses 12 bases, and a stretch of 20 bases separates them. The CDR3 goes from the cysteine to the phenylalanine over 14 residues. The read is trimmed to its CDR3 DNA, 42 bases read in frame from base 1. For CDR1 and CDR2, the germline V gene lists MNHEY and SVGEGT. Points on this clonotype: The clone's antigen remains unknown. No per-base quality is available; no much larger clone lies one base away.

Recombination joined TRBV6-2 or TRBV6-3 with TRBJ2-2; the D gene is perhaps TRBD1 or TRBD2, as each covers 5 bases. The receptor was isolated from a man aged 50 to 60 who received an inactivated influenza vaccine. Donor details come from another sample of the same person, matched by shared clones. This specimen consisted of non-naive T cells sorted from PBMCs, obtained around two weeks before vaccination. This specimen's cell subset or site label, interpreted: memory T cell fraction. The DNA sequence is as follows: TGTGCCAGCAGCCTTGGGACCCGCACCCCGAAGCTGTTTTTT. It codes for CASSLGTRTPKLFF.